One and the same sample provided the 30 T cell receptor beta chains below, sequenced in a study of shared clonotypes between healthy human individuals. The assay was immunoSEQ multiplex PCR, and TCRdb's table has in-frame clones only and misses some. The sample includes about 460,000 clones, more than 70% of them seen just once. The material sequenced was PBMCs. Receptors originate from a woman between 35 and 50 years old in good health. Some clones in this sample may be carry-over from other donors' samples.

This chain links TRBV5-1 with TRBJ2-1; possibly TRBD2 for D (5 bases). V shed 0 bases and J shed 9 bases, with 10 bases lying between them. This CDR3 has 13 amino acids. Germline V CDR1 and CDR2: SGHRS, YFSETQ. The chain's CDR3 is CASSLARGSEQFF. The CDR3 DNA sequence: TGCGCCAGCAGCTTGGCCAGAGGGAGTGAGCAGTTCTTC.

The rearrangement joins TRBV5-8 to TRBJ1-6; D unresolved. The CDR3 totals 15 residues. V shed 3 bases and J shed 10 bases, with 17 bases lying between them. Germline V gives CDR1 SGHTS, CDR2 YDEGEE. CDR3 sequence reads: CASSSRSVRQSPLHF. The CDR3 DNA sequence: TGTGCCAGCAGCTCCCGGTCGGTGCGCCAGTCACCCCTCCACTTT.

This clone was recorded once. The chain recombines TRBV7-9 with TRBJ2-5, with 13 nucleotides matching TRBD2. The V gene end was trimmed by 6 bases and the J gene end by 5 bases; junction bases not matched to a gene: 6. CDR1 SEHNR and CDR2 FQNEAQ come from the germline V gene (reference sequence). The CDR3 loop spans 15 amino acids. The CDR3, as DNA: TGTGCCAGCAGGGTTGGACTAGCGGGAGTGGAGACCCAGTACTTC. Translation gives CASRVGLAGVETQYF.

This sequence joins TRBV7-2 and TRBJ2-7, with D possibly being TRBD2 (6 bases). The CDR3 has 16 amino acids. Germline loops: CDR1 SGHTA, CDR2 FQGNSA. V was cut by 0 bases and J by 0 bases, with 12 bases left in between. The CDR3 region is CASSLAGTSSSYEQYF. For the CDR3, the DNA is TGTGCCAGCAGCTTAGCCGGGACTTCGAGCTCCTACGAGCAGTACTTC.

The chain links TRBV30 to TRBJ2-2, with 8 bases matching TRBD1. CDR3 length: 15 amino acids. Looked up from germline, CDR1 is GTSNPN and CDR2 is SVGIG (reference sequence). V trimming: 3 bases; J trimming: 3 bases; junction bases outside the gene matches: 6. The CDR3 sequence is CAWSPRDRYTGELFF. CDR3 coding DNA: TGTGCCTGGAGCCCCCGGGACAGGTACACCGGGGAGCTGTTTTTT.

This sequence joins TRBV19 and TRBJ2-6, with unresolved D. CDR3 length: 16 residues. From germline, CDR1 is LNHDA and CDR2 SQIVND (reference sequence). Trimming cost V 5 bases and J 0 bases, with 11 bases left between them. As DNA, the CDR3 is TGTGCCAGTAGTCAGTGGAGATTCTCTGGGGCCAACGTCCTGACTTTC. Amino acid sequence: CASSQWRFSGANVLTF.

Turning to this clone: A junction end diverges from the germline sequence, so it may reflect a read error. CDR3 DNA sequence: TGTGCCAGTAGCCATAACAGGAGGGGGTCCTTCGAGCAGTACTTC. This sequence encodes CASSHNRRGSFEQYF. The chain has TRBV19 and TRBJ2-7; D possibly matches TRBD1 or TRBD2 (6 bases each). The germline CDR1 and CDR2 sequences are LNHDA and SQIVND (reference sequence). CDR3 size: 15 residues.

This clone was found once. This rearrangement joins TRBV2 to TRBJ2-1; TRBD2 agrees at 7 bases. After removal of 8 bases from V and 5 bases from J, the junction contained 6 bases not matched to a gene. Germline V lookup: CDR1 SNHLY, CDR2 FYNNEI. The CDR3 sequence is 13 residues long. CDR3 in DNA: TGTGCCAGCGGTCAAACTAGCGACAATGAGCAGTTCTTC. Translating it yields CASGQTSDNEQFF.

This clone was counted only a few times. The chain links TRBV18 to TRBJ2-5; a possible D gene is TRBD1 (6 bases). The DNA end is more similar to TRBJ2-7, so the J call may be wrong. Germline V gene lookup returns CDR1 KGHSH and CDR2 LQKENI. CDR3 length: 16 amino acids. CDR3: CASSPPQGKSSYEQYF. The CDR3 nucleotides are TGTGCCAGCTCACCACCCCAGGGGAAGAGCTCCTACGAGCAGTACTTC.

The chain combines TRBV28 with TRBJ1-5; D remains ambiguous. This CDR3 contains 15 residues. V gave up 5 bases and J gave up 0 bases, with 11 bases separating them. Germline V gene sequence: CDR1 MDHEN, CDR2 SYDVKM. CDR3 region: CASSPGRFSNQPQHF. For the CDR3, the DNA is TGTGCCAGCAGTCCGGGGAGGTTTAGCAATCAGCCCCAGCATTTT.

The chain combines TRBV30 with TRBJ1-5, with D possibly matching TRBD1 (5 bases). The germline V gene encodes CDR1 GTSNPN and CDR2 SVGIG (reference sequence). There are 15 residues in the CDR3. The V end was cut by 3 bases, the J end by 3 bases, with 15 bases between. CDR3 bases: TGTGCCTGGAGCAAGGGGCAGCTAGACAATCAGCCCCAGCATTTT. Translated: CAWSKGQLDNQPQHF.

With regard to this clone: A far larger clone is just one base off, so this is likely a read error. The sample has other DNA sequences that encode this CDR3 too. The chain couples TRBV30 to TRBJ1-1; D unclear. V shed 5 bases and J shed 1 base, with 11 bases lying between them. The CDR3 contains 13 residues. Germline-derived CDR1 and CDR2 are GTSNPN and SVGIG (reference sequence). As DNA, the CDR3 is TGTGCCTGGGACCGCAATGAGAACACTGAAGCTTTCTTT. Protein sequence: CAWDRNENTEAFF.

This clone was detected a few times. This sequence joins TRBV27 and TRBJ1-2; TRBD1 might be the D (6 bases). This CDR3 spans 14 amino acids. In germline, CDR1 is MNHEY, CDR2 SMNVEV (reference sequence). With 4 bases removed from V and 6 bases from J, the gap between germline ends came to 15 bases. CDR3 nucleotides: TGTGCCAGCAGTTACATCGGACAGACCCATGGCTACACCTTC. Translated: CASSYIGQTHGYTF.

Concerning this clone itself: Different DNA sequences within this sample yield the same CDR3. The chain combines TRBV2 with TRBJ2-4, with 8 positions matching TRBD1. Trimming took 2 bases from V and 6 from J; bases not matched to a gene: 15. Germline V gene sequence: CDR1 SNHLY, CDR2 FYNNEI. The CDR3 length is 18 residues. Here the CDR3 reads CASSEQAGGRTTLNIQYF. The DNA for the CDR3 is TGTGCCAGCAGTGAACAGGCAGGGGGCAGGACTACCTTAAACATTCAGTACTTC. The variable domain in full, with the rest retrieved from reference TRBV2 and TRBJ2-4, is EPEVTQTPSHQVTQMGQEVILRCVPISNHLYFYWYRQILGQKVEFLVSFYNNEISEKSEIFDDQFSVERPDGSNFTLKIRSTKLEDSAMYFCASSEQAGGRTTLNIQYFGAGTRLSVL.

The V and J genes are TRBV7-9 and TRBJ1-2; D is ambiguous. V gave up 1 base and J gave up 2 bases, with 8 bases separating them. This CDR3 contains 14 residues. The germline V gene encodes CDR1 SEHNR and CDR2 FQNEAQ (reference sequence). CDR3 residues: CASSLEVGNYGYTF. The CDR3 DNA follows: TGTGCCAGCAGCTTAGAGGTCGGGAACTATGGCTACACCTTC.

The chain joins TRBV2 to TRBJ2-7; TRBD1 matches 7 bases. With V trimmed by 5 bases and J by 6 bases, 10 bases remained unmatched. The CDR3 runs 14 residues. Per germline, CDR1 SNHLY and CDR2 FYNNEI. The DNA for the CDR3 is TGTGCCAGCAGTCCTCGGACAGGATACCTCGAGCAGTACTTC. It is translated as CASSPRTGYLEQYF.

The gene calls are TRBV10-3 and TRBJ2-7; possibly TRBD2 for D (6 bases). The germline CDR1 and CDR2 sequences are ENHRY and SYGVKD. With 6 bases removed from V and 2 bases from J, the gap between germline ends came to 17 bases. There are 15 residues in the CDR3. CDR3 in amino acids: CAISGPGVAAYEQYF. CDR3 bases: TGTGCCATCAGCGGCCCCGGGGTAGCGGCCTACGAGCAGTACTTC.

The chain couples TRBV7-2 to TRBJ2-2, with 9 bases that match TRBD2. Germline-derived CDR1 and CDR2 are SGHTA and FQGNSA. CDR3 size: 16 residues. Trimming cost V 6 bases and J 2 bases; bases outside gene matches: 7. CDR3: CASRLPSGINTGELFF. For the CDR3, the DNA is TGTGCCAGCAGACTACCTAGCGGGATTAACACCGGGGAGCTGTTTTTT.

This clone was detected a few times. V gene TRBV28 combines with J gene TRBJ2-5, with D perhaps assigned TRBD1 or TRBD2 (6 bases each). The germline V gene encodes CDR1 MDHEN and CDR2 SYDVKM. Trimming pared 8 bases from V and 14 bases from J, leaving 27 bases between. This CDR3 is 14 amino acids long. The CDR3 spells CASAPQSAGQQFYF. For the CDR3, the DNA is TGTGCCAGCGCCCCCCAGTCGGCGGGACAACAATTTTACTTC.

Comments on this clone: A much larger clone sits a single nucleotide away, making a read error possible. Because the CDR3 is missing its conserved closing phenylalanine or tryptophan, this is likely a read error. The CDR3 DNA reads TGCGCCAGCAGCTTGGCGACTAGCGGGCTGAGGCCCTACGAGCAGTACCTC. Its translation: CASSLATSGLRPYEQYL. V and J are TRBV5-1 and TRBJ2-7; TRBD2 agrees at 10 bases. Per the germline V gene, CDR1 is SGHRS and CDR2 is YFSETQ. The CDR3 is made up of 17 amino acids. V lost 0 bases, J lost 2 bases, and 8 bases stayed unmatched.

In DNA form, the CDR3 reads TGCGCCAGCAGTGTGGGGACAGGGGCCTTCGAGCAGTACTTC. Translation: CASSVGTGAFEQYF. The genes are TRBV10-2 and TRBJ2-7, with 10 bases identical to TRBD1. The V and J ends lost 4 bases and 6 bases, in that order; junction bases with no gene match: 6. The CDR3 totals 14 residues. Germline CDR1 is WSHSY and CDR2 is SAAADI.

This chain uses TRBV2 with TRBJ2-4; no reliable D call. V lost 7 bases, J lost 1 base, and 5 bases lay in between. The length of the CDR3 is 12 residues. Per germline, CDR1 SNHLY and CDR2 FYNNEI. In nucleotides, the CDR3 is TGTGCCAGCACTCCTGCCAAAAACATTCAGTACTTC. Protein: CASTPAKNIQYF.

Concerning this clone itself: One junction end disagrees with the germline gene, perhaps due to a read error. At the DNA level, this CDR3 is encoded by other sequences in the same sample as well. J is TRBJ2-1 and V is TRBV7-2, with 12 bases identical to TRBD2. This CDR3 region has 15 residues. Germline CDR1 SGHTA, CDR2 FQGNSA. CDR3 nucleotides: TGTGCCAGCAGCCTAGCGGGAGGGACCTACAATGAGCAGTTCTTC. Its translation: CASSLAGGTYNEQFF.

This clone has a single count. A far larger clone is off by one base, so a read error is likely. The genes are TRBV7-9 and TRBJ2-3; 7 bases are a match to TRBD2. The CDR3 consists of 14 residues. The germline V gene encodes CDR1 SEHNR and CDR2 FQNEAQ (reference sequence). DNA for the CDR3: TGTGCCAGCAGCTCTAGCGGCTCCACAGATACGCAGTGTTTT. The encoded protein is CASSSSGSTDTQCF.

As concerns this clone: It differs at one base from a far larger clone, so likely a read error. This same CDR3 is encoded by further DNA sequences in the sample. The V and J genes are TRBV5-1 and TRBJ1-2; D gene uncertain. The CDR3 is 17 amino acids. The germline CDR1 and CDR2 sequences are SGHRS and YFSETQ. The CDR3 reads CASSLVEHRTTNYGYTF. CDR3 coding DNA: TGCGCCAGCAGCTTGGTTGAACACCGCACAACTAACTATGGCTACACCTTT.

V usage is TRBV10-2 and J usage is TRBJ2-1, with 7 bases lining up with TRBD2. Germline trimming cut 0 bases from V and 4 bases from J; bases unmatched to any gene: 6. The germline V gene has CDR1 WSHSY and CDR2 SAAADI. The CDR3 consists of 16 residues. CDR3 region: CASSESGGRGYNEQFF. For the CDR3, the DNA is TGCGCCAGCAGTGAGTCGGGCGGGAGAGGATACAATGAGCAGTTCTTC.

CDR3 sequence: CAIGTGGEETQYF. Here the CDR3 DNA reads TGTGCCATCGGGACAGGGGGCGAGGAGACCCAGTACTTC. The rearrangement joins TRBV10-3 to TRBJ2-5; 12 nucleotides line up with TRBD1. Germline V gene data show CDR1 as ENHRY and CDR2 as SYGVKD. CDR3 length: 13 residues. V was clipped by 8 bases and J by 5 bases; unmatched bases: 3.

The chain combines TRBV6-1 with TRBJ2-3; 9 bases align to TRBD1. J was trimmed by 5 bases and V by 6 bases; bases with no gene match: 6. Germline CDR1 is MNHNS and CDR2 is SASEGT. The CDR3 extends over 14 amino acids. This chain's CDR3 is CASRKGQGGDTQYF. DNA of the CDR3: TGTGCCAGCAGGAAGGGACAGGGTGGAGATACGCAGTATTTT.

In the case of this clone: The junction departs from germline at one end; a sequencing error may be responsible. The CDR3 sequence: CASNQEAGGDTQYF. CDR3 bases: TGCGCCAGCAACCAAGAGGCAGGGGGGGATACGCAGTATTTT. This chain joins TRBV4-3 and TRBJ2-3, with D possibly matching TRBD1 (7 bases). The CDR3 covers 14 residues. Germline lookup yields CDR1 LGHNA and CDR2 YSLEER.

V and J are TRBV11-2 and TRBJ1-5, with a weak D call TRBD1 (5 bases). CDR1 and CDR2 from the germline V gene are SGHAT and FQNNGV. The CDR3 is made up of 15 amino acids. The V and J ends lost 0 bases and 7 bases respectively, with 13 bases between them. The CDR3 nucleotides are TGTGCCAGCAGCTTAGATGTGGGGGTAGAGCAGCCCCAGCATTTT. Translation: CASSLDVGVEQPQHF.